This T cell receptor beta chain was recovered during a study of early T cells in non-severe SARS-CoV-2 infection. Study-level information: Unsorted whole blood bulk RNA was sequenced, with unpaired chains.

A word on this clonotype: Antigen: not known. Being one base from a much bigger clone, this may be a read error.

The TCR library protocol attached unique molecular identifiers to the individual cDNA molecules. One entry per CDR3 protein, called by TCRdb with MiXCR from the 5' RACE reads. Of roughly 75,000 distinct CDR3 sequences listed, 11% were seen once; the top ten hold 4% to 5%. General study findings and limits: There was a bias toward anti-spike CD8 responses in VDJdb matching, which missed private and CD4 specificities.

V was pared by 0 bases and J by 0 bases, with 14 bases between. The CDR3 spans 18 residues. Germline V gene data show CDR1 as ENHRY and CDR2 as SYGVKD. This TCR derives from an adult who was a healthcare worker with PCR-confirmed SARS-CoV-2 infection or an uninfected control (not recorded which). The V and J genes are TRBV10-3 and TRBJ1-4, with a possible D match to TRBD1 (5 bases). Sequencing input: whole blood. CDR3 sequence reads: CAISESRQQGATNEKLFF. The DNA of the CDR3 is TGTGCCATCAGTGAGTCGAGACAGCAGGGCGCAACTAATGAAAAACTGTTTTTT.